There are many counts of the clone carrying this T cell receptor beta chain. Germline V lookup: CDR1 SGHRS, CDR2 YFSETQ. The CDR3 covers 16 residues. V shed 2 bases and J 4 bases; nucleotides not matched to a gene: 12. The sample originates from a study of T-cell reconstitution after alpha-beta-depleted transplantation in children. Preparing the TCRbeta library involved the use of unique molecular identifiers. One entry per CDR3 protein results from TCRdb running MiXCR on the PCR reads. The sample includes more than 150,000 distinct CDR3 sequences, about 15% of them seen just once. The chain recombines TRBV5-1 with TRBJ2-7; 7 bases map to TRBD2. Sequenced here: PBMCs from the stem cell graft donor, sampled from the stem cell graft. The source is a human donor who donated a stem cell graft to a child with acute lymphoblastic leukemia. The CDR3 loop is CASSFGAGGTAYEQYF. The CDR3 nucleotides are TGCGCCAGCAGCTTTGGAGCCGGGGGGACCGCTTACGAGCAGTACTTC. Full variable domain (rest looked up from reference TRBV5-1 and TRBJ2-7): KAGVTQTPRYLIKTRGQQVTLSCSPISGHRSVSWYQQTPGQGLQFLFEYFSETQRNKGNFPGRFSGRQFSNSRSEMNVSTLELGDSALYLCASSFGAGGTAYEQYFGPGTRLTVT.